The present T cell receptor (beta chain) was sequenced within a study of PD-1 blockade in mismatch repair-deficient tumors. For the study at large: All were previously treated, progressing patients with approximately 12 mismatch repair-deficient cancer types. Study outcomes and limitations: Rapid post-treatment expansion, then contraction, generally preceding radiologic response, marked tumor-resident clones.

Mismatch repair deficiency was confirmed in all patients, by PCR or immunohistochemistry. TCRs were sequenced from a few patients responding to pembrolizumab. The table came from immunoSEQ multiplex PCR; TCRdb's copy has only in-frame clones and leaves some out. This sample carries some 120,000 clones, about 88% of them seen once, and the ten largest clones take roughly 10%. On this clone itself: Its target is not known.

Germline CDR1 SQVTM, CDR2 ANQGSEA. This CDR3 has 15 residues. V lost 6 bases and J lost 3; bases outside the gene matches: 12. The clonotype originates from an adult with mismatch repair-deficient cancer. The specimen comprised peripheral blood, sampled 72 weeks after starting pembrolizumab. The chain recombines TRBV29-1 with TRBJ2-7; 9 nucleotides align to TRBD1. CDR3 in DNA: TGCAGCGTGGTACGACCGGGACAGGGAAGCTACGAGCAGTACTTC. It yields the protein CSVVRPGQGSYEQYF.